The source of this TCR beta chain is a study of blood T cell repertoires in COVID-19. Study in general: Collection of acute and convalescent COVID-19 samples took place in the United States, Italy and Spain. T cells, B-cell-depleted T cells, or PBMCs provided the cDNA or gDNA that served as material.

Original handling: Amplification of reference gene primers was used by the study to estimate nucleated cell counts. Clones were sequenced by immunoSEQ multiplex PCR, and TCRdb holds only the in-frame ones, with some missing. V, J and clone size are taken as reported in that table, and D and trimming were inferred from the DNA itself. The sample lists about 200,000 clones, around three quarters occurring once. Trimming took off 3 bases at V and 1 base at J, with 12 bases between the two ends. This CDR3 is 15 amino acids long. Germline V gives CDR1 KGHSH, CDR2 LQKENI. This sequence originates from a woman in her 70s with acute or convalescent COVID-19. This chain links TRBV18 with TRBJ1-1; a possible D gene is TRBD1 (6 bases). The sequenced sample was peripheral blood. CDR3 sequence reads: CASSPRDKSNTEAFF. The CDR3 region has the DNA TGTGCCAGCTCACCTCGGGACAAATCGAACACTGAAGCTTTCTTT.